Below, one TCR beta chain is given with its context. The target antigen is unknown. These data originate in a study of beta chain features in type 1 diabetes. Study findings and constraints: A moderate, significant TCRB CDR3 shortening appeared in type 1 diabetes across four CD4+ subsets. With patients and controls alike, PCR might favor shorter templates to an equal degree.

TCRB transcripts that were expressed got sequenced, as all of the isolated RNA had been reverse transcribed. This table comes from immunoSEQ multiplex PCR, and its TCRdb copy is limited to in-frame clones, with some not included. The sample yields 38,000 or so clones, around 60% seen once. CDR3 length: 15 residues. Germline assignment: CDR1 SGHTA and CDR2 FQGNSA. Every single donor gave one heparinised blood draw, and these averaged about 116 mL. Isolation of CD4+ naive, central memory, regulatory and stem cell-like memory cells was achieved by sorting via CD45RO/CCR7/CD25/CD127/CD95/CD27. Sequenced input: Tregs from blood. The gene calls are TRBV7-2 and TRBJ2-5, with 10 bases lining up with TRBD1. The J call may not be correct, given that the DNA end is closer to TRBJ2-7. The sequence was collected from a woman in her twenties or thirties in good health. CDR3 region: CASSSRGTGATEQYF. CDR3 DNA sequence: TGTGCCAGCAGCTCACGGGGGACAGGGGCCACCGAGCAGTACTTC.